Following are 3 T cell receptor beta chains from one sample sequenced in a study of OX40 agonist ivuxolimab in advanced cancers. Profiling relied on immunoSEQ multiplex PCR, and the TCRdb table lists in-frame clones only, not all of them. Of 40,000 to 50,000 clones detected, roughly 90% appear once; the ten largest clones hold around 0.99%. The sample here was CD4+ or CD8+ T cells sorted from blood, taken in a trial of the OX40 agonist ivuxolimab. All receptors come from an adult with an advanced solid tumor such as melanoma, head and neck, liver or kidney cancer.

The V gene is TRBV28, the J gene TRBJ2-2; D is uncertain. Per germline, CDR1 MDHEN and CDR2 SYDVKM. V lost 5 bases to trimming and J lost 6 bases, with 10 bases between them. CDR3 length: 13 amino acids. The CDR3 here is CASSPPRPGELFF. CDR3 DNA sequence: TGTGCCAGCAGTCCCCCCCGGCCCGGGGAGCTGTTTTTT.

The rearrangement links TRBV28 to TRBJ2-2; D gene unclear. Trimming cost V 3 bases and J 3 bases, with 5 bases left between them. CDR3 length: 13 residues. CDR1 MDHEN and CDR2 SYDVKM come from the germline V gene. The CDR3 DNA is TGTGCCAGCAGTTTGTGGGACACCGGGGAGCTGTTTTTT. This encodes CASSLWDTGELFF.

This rearrangement joins TRBV2 to TRBJ2-1; D not resolved. The CDR3 length is 14 residues. Germline CDR1 and CDR2: SNHLY and FYNNEI. Trimming pared 7 bases from V and 9 bases from J, leaving 19 bases between. CDR3 loop: CASNNRGVGGEQFF. The DNA of the CDR3 is TGTGCCAGCAACAACCGCGGTGTAGGCGGTGAGCAGTTCTTC.